This is a list of T cell receptor beta chains from one sample in a study of control samples from healthy donors and cancer patients. Only in-frame clones appear in the TCRdb table, and some are missing; sequencing was by immunoSEQ multiplex PCR. The repertoire has roughly 370,000 clones, around 90% of them found once; the top ten carry around 6.8%. Sequenced: PBMCs. The origin of the receptors is a man in his forties or fifties with head and neck cancer. Both conserved end residues are trimmed from each CDR3. Each record gives: CDR3 protein, CDR3 length, J gene, V gene, clone size. Clone size is shown for a subset of rows, as once, few, many or a class of expanded clone.

ASSLVTGGNSPLH 13 TRBJ1-6 TRBV28 NA
ASSEDRETEAF 11 TRBJ1-1 TRBV6-1 NA
ASSQVSGVWT 10 TRBJ1-2 TRBV3-1/TRBV3-2 few
ASSVGPAGATGNTIY 15 TRBJ1-3 TRBV9 NA
ASSPLTGETGELF 13 TRBJ2-2 TRBV6-2/TRBV6-3 NA
ASSLWETQY 9 TRBJ2-5 TRBV5-1 NA
ASSLGTGVNQPQH 13 TRBJ1-5 TRBV5-5 NA
ASSTTGASYGYT 12 TRBJ1-2 TRBV2 NA
ASSQPFSGGADNEQF 15 TRBJ2-1 TRBV3-1/TRBV3-2 NA
ASSGLEGSLGYT 12 TRBJ1-2 TRBV9 NA
SALPRAQY 8 TRBJ2-7 TRBV20-1 NA
ASRYRDEAF 9 TRBJ1-1 TRBV27 NA
ASSLGLAGAGETQY 14 TRBJ2-5 TRBV5-6 NA
ASSLDGETQY 10 TRBJ2-5 TRBV11-3 NA
ASSPQQGIKNQPQH 14 TRBJ1-5 TRBV19 few
ASSQDSAGQQY 11 TRBJ2-7 TRBV14 NA
ASSTPKTETNYGYT 14 TRBJ1-2 TRBV28 NA